This T cell receptor beta chain derives from a study of T cells in localized non-small cell lung cancer. This clone occurred once. Germline values: CDR1 SGHRS, CDR2 YFSETQ. Trimming took 4 bases from V and 5 from J, leaving 15 bases between them. This CDR3 comprises 14 residues. The table came from immunoSEQ multiplex PCR; TCRdb's copy has only in-frame clones and leaves some out. Of 4,500 to 5,500 clones listed, about 92% are singletons. The gene calls are TRBV5-1 and TRBJ1-1, with D possibly TRBD1 on 6 matching bases. This sample comprised peripheral blood, obtained before any cancer treatment. This sequence was found in a woman aged 35-70 years with stage I lung adenocarcinoma. CDR3 DNA sequence: TGCGCCAGCAGCCGATTCAGGGGAGGGACTGAAGCTTTCTTT. This codes for CASSRFRGGTEAFF.